Below are 15 T cell receptor beta chains sequenced from a single sample in a study of metastatic and nonmetastatic thyroid tumors. TCRdb reassembled clones from the PCR reads with MiXCR. There are more than 15,000 clones in the sample; approximately 30% occur only once, and 13% lies in the top ten. All patients reached thyroid surgery having received no treatment beforehand. Sequenced: adjacent normal tissue. The source is a female donor with papillary thyroid cancer or a benign thyroid nodule (not recorded which). Some clones in this sample may be carry-over from other donors' samples.

The rearrangement links TRBV5-1 to TRBJ2-1; D might be TRBD1 (6 bases). V was pared by 4 bases and J by 9 bases, with 20 bases between. The CDR3 totals 15 residues. Germline V lookup: CDR1 SGHRS, CDR2 YFSETQ. The CDR3 protein is CASSNTGTSEGEQFF. The DNA for the CDR3 is TGCGCCAGCAGCAATACCGGGACATCAGAGGGTGAGCAGTTCTTC. The full variable domain, completed using reference TRBV5-1 and TRBJ2-1, is KAGVTQTPRYLIKTRGQQVTLSCSPISGHRSVSWYQQTPGQGLQFLFEYFSETQRNKGNFPGRFSGRQFSNSRSEMNVSTLELGDSALYLCASSNTGTSEGEQFFGPGTRLTVL.

V is TRBV6-2 or TRBV6-3 and J is TRBJ1-5; a weak D match, TRBD1 (6 bases). The V end was cut by 6 bases, the J end by 4 bases, with 19 bases between. The CDR3 length is 16 residues. CDR1 is MNHEY, CDR2 SVGEGT, per germline. The CDR3: CASRAGQRPSNQPQHF. The CDR3 nucleotides are TGTGCCAGCAGGGCCGGACAGCGGCCCAGTAATCAGCCCCAGCATTTT.

This chain links TRBV30 with TRBJ1-4, with D maybe TRBD1 (5 bases). Germline V lookup: CDR1 GTSNPN, CDR2 SVGIG (reference sequence). The V and J ends lost 0 bases and 8 bases respectively, with 16 bases between them. The CDR3 totals 15 residues. CDR3 DNA: TGTGCCTGGAGTGTACTAGTACGGGGCGAGGAAAAACTGTTTTTT. Residues: CAWSVLVRGEEKLFF.

CDR3 DNA: TGTGCCAGCACCGAAGGCTCTGGGGCCAACGTCCTGACTTTC. It encodes CASTEGSGANVLTF. This chain joins TRBV7-9 and TRBJ2-6; no clear D. The CDR3 has 14 amino acids. Trimming stripped 7 bases from V and 0 bases from J, with 7 bases between. In germline, CDR1 is SEHNR, CDR2 FQNEAQ (reference sequence).

On this clone: Because it lacks the conserved phenylalanine or tryptophan at the end, this CDR3 is likely a read error. No DNA is shown, since the ends of the CDR3 on it are uncertain; the CDR3 is the one TCRdb lists. The chain uses TRBV11-2 and TRBJ1-2; TRBD1 is the table's D call, not checked against the DNA. CDR1 is SGHAT and CDR2 is FQNNGV in the germline V gene. Including both end residues, the CDR3 is 11 amino acids long. CDR3 residues: CASSTGQGPSL.

The chain employs TRBV11-1 and TRBJ1-1; 10 bases align to TRBD1. The V gene end was trimmed by 5 bases and the J gene end by 10 bases; junction bases not matched to a gene: 10. Germline V gives CDR1 SGHAT, CDR2 FQDESV (reference sequence). CDR3 length equals 14 residues. The CDR3 region is CASSSGTGVRGAFF. The DNA for the CDR3 is TGTGCCAGCAGCAGCGGGACAGGGGTTCGGGGAGCTTTCTTT.

This chain links TRBV7-3 with TRBJ2-7; unclear D gene. The germline CDR1 and CDR2 sequences are SGHTA and FQGTGA. The CDR3 is made up of 14 amino acids. With 5 bases removed from V and 0 bases from J, the gap between germline ends came to 11 bases. The CDR3: CASSLRPHSYEQYF. The CDR3 nucleotides read TGTGCCAGCAGCCTAAGGCCCCACTCCTACGAGCAGTACTTC.

This clone was detected only a few times. This chain uses TRBV12-3 or TRBV12-4 with TRBJ1-2; D unclear. V lost 6 bases, J lost 3 bases, and 8 bases lay in between. CDR3 length: 12 residues. For the CDR3, the DNA is TGTGCCAGCAGCTTCAGTGACTATGGCTACACCTTC. This encodes CASSFSDYGYTF.

The genes are TRBV19 and TRBJ2-1; TRBD2 matches 8 bases. Germline loops: CDR1 LNHDA, CDR2 SQIVND (reference sequence). V shed 6 bases, J shed 8 bases, and the junction held 12 bases outside the gene matches. This CDR3 is built from 15 residues. The CDR3 sequence is CASSRLARKGDEQFF. In DNA form, the CDR3 reads TGTGCCAGTAGCCGACTAGCGCGCAAAGGCGATGAGCAGTTCTTC.

This chain joins TRBV4-1 and TRBJ2-3; D possibly uses TRBD1 or TRBD2 (5 bases each). This CDR3 spans 13 amino acids. V lost 1 base to trimming and J lost 4 bases, with 6 bases between them. Germline V gene data show CDR1 as MGHRA and CDR2 as YSYEKL. CDR3 residues: CASSQVGADTQYF. The CDR3 DNA sequence: TGCGCCAGCAGCCAAGTGGGGGCAGATACGCAGTATTTT.

The chain carries TRBV20-1 and TRBJ1-1; the D gene is possibly TRBD1 (6 bases). The CDR3 sequence is 11 residues long. Germline V gene sequence: CDR1 DFQATT, CDR2 SNEGSKA (reference sequence). V gave up 5 bases and J gave up 11 bases, with 15 bases separating them. CDR3 sequence reads: CSAGGTSGAFF. CDR3 DNA sequence: TGCAGTGCTGGAGGGACAAGTGGCGCTTTCTTT.

This sequence joins TRBV11-2 and TRBJ1-1; the D gene is possibly TRBD1 (5 bases). The germline CDR1 and CDR2 sequences are SGHAT and FQNNGV. The V gene lost 8 bases and the J gene lost 11 bases, with 18 bases spanning the gap. The CDR3 has 12 amino acids. The CDR3 DNA is TGTGCCAGCGTAGGGGAGGGCACGGACGCTTTCTTT. It codes for CASVGEGTDAFF.

V is TRBV3-1 and J is TRBJ2-1; D uncertain. Germline CDR1 is LGHDT and CDR2 is YNNKEL (reference sequence). CDR3 size: 14 residues. The V end was cut by 3 bases, the J end by 8 bases, with 14 bases between. CDR3 sequence: CASSHRTSSDEQFF. DNA of the CDR3: TGTGCCAGCAGCCACCGGACGAGTAGTGATGAGCAGTTCTTC.

The rearrangement links TRBV2 to TRBJ2-7; 8 bases are shared with TRBD1. The J segment lost 4 bases and the V segment lost 4 bases, leaving 9 bases of the junction unmatched. This CDR3 is built from 15 residues. The germline V gene has CDR1 SNHLY and CDR2 FYNNEI. CDR3 residues: CASSGLGQDVYEQYF. The CDR3 region has the DNA TGTGCCAGCAGTGGGCTGGGACAGGACGTTTACGAGCAGTACTTC.

V gene TRBV20-1 combines with J gene TRBJ2-7, with 10 bases matching TRBD2. The CDR3 is 13 amino acids. Per the germline V gene, CDR1 is DFQATT and CDR2 is SNEGSKA (reference sequence). J lost 7 bases, V lost 2 bases, and 5 bases had no gene match. CDR3 coding DNA: TGCAGTGCTAGACGACTAGCGGGCGGGGAGCAGTACTTC. It encodes CSARRLAGGEQYF.